This is a list of T cell receptor beta chains from one sample in a study of blood T cell repertoires in COVID-19. Only in-frame clones appear in the TCRdb table, and some are missing; sequencing was by immunoSEQ multiplex PCR. The repertoire includes over 100,000 clones, around three quarters of them detected once, and less than 5% sits in the top ten. Sequencing input: peripheral blood. These receptors were obtained from a human donor in a cohort sampled during active or convalescent COVID-19. Each CDR3 is given with its conserved first and last residue. The D gene is left open where the match is weak. Size values are once, few and many counts, or a class for expanded clones, and some rows have none.

cdr3_aa cdr3_nt clone_size d_call j_call v_call
CSVLSLGSTNNYEQYF TGCAGCGTCCTCTCTCTGGGCTCCACAAACAACTACGAGCAGTACTTC . . TRBJ2-7 TRBV29-1
CASSLASYTGELFF TGTGCCAGCAGCTTAGCCTCCTACACCGGGGAGCTGTTTTTT few . TRBJ2-2 TRBV11-2
CASSLWASGNTGELFF TGTGCCAGCAGTTTATGGGCTAGCGGGAACACCGGGGAGCTGTTTTTT . TRBD2 TRBJ2-2 TRBV27
CASSLTGTSGIGTLSYNEQFF TGTGCCAGCAGCTTAACGGGGACTAGCGGGATAGGAACCCTCTCCTACAATGAGCAGTTCTTC . TRBD2 TRBJ2-1 TRBV7-3
CASRFGGSPGANVLTF TGTGCCAGCAGATTTGGCGGGAGTCCTGGGGCCAACGTCCTGACTTTC once TRBD2 TRBJ2-6 TRBV2
CASSSYSGGSYNEQFF TGTGCCAGCAGTTCCTACAGCGGAGGCTCCTACAATGAGCAGTTCTTC . . TRBJ2-1 TRBV6-2/TRBV6-3
CAITEISGYEQYF TGTGCCATCACAGAAATTAGCGGCTACGAGCAGTACTTC . . TRBJ2-7 TRBV10-3
CASSLTGGRGYTF TGTGCCAGCAGTTTAACAGGCGGACGTGGCTACACCTTC . . TRBJ1-2 TRBV27
CASRLAGALRNTGELFF TGCGCCAGCAGACTAGCGGGGGCCCTAAGAAACACCGGGGAGCTGTTTTTT once TRBD2 TRBJ2-2 TRBV5-1
CASRTSRGTGSYNSPLHF TGTGCCAGTAGGACGAGCAGGGGGACTGGAAGCTATAATTCACCCCTCCACTTT . TRBD1 TRBJ1-6 TRBV19
CATSSHLDRGYEQYF TGTGCCACCAGCAGTCATCTGGACAGGGGCTACGAGCAGTACTTC . TRBD1 TRBJ2-7 TRBV15
CASSQDILAGDRETQYF TGTGCCAGCAGCCAAGATATCCTAGCGGGAGATCGGGAGACCCAGTACTTC . TRBD2 TRBJ2-5 TRBV4-2
CATSLPGQLTDTQYF TGTGCCACCAGTTTACCGGGACAGCTCACAGATACGCAGTATTTT . TRBD1 TRBJ2-3 TRBV15
CASRGAFQGATYEQYF TGTGCCAGCAGGGGGGCTTTTCAGGGGGCAACCTACGAGCAGTACTTC . TRBD1 TRBJ2-7 TRBV27
CASSYTGIREKLFF TGTGCCAGCAGTTATACGGGTATCCGAGAAAAACTGTTTTTT . . TRBJ1-4 TRBV6-2/TRBV6-3